The 17 T cell receptor beta chains listed next were all sequenced from one sample in a study of blood T cell repertoires in COVID-19 (dated by TCRdb to about 2020). Library creation used the immunoSEQ multiplex PCR assay. The immuneACCESS repertoire file appears here via TCRdb, limited to in-frame rearrangements. These files lack a portion of the clones; in checked studies, under half of the deficit traces to unresolved V genes, and the cause of the others is not known. The sample has fewer than 90,000 clones on record, about 83% of them singletons. More than 6% of the sample rests with the top ten. Sequencing used peripheral blood. Source of these receptors: a man in his 70s with COVID-19, enrolled during active disease.

This clone has just a few counts. The V gene is TRBV24-1, the J gene TRBJ2-1; 9 positions agree with TRBD2. Germline loops: CDR1 KGHDR, CDR2 SFDVKD. The CDR3 is 14 amino acids. With V trimmed by 3 bases and J by 7 bases, 3 bases remained unmatched. The CDR3 region is CATSDPGLANEQFF. CDR3 sequence (DNA): TGTGCCACCAGTGATCCGGGACTAGCTAATGAGCAGTTCTTC.

A few counts support this clone. The chain joins TRBV4-3 to TRBJ2-2, with D possibly being TRBD2 (5 bases). The V end was cut by 0 bases, the J end by 6 bases, with 11 bases between. CDR1 and CDR2 (germline): LGHNA, YSLEER. This CDR3 region has 15 residues. Written as DNA, the CDR3 is TGCGCCAGCAGCCAAGATAGACTATTTGCCGGGGAGCTGTTTTTT. The encoded protein is CASSQDRLFAGELFF.

The J gene is TRBJ1-1, the V gene TRBV7-3, with D tentatively TRBD1 (5 bases). The germline CDR1 and CDR2 sequences are SGHTA and FQGTGA. The V gene lost 1 base and the J gene lost 3 bases, with 12 bases spanning the gap. This CDR3 spans 15 amino acids. CDR3 DNA sequence: TGTGCCAGCAGCTTAAGTCGGGCAGGGTACACTGAAGCTTTCTTT. Encoded protein: CASSLSRAGYTEAFF.

This clone was observed a handful of times. This chain uses TRBV7-9 with TRBJ1-1; a possible D gene is TRBD1 (5 bases). There are 14 residues in the CDR3. Trimming took 5 bases from V and 1 from J, leaving 11 bases between them. Germline V gene data show CDR1 as SEHNR and CDR2 as FQNEAQ (reference sequence). DNA for the CDR3: TGTGCCAGCAGCCCCCGACAGTGGAACACTGAAGCTTTCTTT. This translates into CASSPRQWNTEAFF.

DNA for the CDR3: TGTGCCAGCTCACCACCACGTATGGGGGGAAGAGAAGGCTACACCTTC. Its translation: CASSPPRMGGREGYTF. The chain is built from TRBV18 and TRBJ1-2; possible D gene TRBD1, 5 bases. The germline V gene has CDR1 KGHSH and CDR2 LQKENI. Trimming removed 0 bases at V and 8 bases at J, with 19 bases between. This CDR3 has 16 amino acids.

The CDR3 coding sequence is TGTGCCAGCAGCCGAGATTCCGGGACAGGGGTTCAGCCCCAGCATTTT. This gives the protein CASSRDSGTGVQPQHF. The chain combines TRBV4-2 with TRBJ1-5; 10 bases agree with TRBD1. The CDR3 runs 16 residues. Germline CDR1 and CDR2: LGHNA and YNFKEQ. Losses at the gene ends were 4 bases for V and 6 bases for J; bases not matched to a gene: 9.

The J gene is TRBJ1-5, the V gene TRBV11-2, with D unclear. The length of the CDR3 is 13 residues. CDR1 is SGHAT and CDR2 is FQNNGV in the germline V gene. V dropped 0 bases and J dropped 5 bases, with 5 bases sitting between them. The chain's CDR3 is CASSLDRDQPQHF. The CDR3 DNA reads TGTGCCAGCAGCTTAGACCGGGATCAGCCCCAGCATTTT.

This sequence joins TRBV6-5 and TRBJ2-7; D is perhaps TRBD2 (6 bases). Germline V lookup: CDR1 MNHEY, CDR2 SVGAGI. The CDR3 length is 11 residues. Between the trimmed V and J ends, which lost 5 bases and 6 bases, there was a span of 8 bases. The CDR3 DNA sequence: TGTGCCAGCAGTCAGGAGGGCGAGCAGTACTTC. This codes for CASSQEGEQYF.

V gene TRBV7-9 combines with J gene TRBJ1-1; 7 nucleotides agree with TRBD1. This CDR3 is built from 14 residues. Trimming cost V 5 bases and J 6 bases; bases outside gene matches: 9. CDR1 and CDR2 from the germline V gene are SEHNR and FQNEAQ (reference sequence). The CDR3 protein is CASSPGQAWSEAFF. DNA for the CDR3: TGTGCCAGCAGCCCAGGACAGGCTTGGTCTGAAGCTTTCTTT. The entire variable domain, with the rest obtained from reference TRBV7-9 and TRBJ1-1, is as follows: DTGVSQNPRHKITKRGQNVTFRCDPISEHNRLYWYRQTLGQGPEFLTYFQNEAQLEKSRLLSDRFSAERPKGSFSTLEIQRTEQGDSAMYLCASSPGQAWSEAFFGQGTRLTVV.

The V gene is TRBV3-1 (or the pseudogene TRBV3-2), the J gene TRBJ2-7, with unresolved D. The CDR3 runs to 12 residues. V lost 4 bases to trimming and J lost 4 bases, with 8 bases between them. Germline V lookup: CDR1 LGHDT, CDR2 YNNKEL (reference sequence). CDR3 residues: CASSLADYEQYF. The CDR3 coding sequence is TGTGCCAGCAGCCTGGCAGATTACGAGCAGTACTTC.

This clone was seen a few times. J is TRBJ1-3 and V is TRBV3-1 (or the pseudogene TRBV3-2); D uncertain. Deletions cut 4 bases from V and 8 bases from J, with 9 bases between. The CDR3 sequence is 12 residues long. Germline V lookup: CDR1 LGHDT, CDR2 YNNKEL (reference sequence). CDR3 in amino acids: CASSPAGHTIYF. DNA for the CDR3: TGTGCCAGCAGCCCGGCGGGCCACACCATATATTTT.

CDR3 protein: CASSPQGASNQPQHF. The DNA for the CDR3 is TGTGCCAGCAGCCCTCAGGGGGCGAGCAATCAGCCCCAGCATTTT. The chain has TRBV7-9 and TRBJ1-5, with 8 bases lining up with TRBD1. The CDR3 has 15 residues. V shed 5 bases and J 1 base; nucleotides not matched to a gene: 4. Germline V CDR1 and CDR2: SEHNR, FQNEAQ (reference sequence).

V gene TRBV6-1 combines with J gene TRBJ1-1; D is uncertain. The V and J ends lost 3 bases and 3 bases respectively, with 5 bases between them. Germline loops: CDR1 MNHNS, CDR2 SASEGT. CDR3 length: 12 residues. This CDR3 reads CASSDPYTEAFF. For the CDR3, the DNA is TGTGCCAGCAGTGATCCCTACACTGAAGCTTTCTTT.

The gene calls are TRBV9 and TRBJ2-7, with TRBD2 identical over 9 bases. This CDR3 comprises 15 residues. The junction had 7 bases not matched to a gene; V was cut back by 0 bases and J by 6 bases. Germline V gene data show CDR1 as SGDLS and CDR2 as YYNGEE. The CDR3, as DNA: TGTGCCAGCAGCGTAGGGGCTAGCGGGATAAGCGAGCAGTACTTC. Its translation: CASSVGASGISEQYF.

The chain employs TRBV28 and TRBJ1-4; 7 nucleotides agree with TRBD1. The germline CDR1 and CDR2 sequences are MDHEN and SYDVKM. Trimming took 6 bases from V and 12 from J; bases not matched to a gene: 10. CDR3 length: 13 amino acids. The CDR3 nucleotides read TGTGCCAGCAGCGCGGGACAGTCTAGAGAACTGTTTTTT. Translation gives CASSAGQSRELFF.

The chain employs TRBV9 and TRBJ2-1; 9 bases fit TRBD2. CDR1 SGDLS and CDR2 YYNGEE come from the germline V gene. The CDR3 runs 16 residues. V trimming: 0 bases; J trimming: 4 bases; junction bases outside the gene matches: 5. This CDR3 reads CASSVGLAEPYNEQFF. The CDR3 nucleotides are TGTGCCAGCAGCGTAGGACTAGCGGAGCCGTACAATGAGCAGTTCTTC.

J is TRBJ1-2 and V is TRBV9; 8 bases match TRBD1. Germline loops: CDR1 SGDLS, CDR2 YYNGEE. The CDR3 is made up of 16 amino acids. The trim removed 2 bases at V and 8 bases at J, leaving 14 bases unmatched. CDR3: CASSVPSRGRLRGYTF. The CDR3 DNA reads TGTGCCAGCAGCGTGCCTTCCAGGGGGCGCCTGAGGGGCTACACCTTC.